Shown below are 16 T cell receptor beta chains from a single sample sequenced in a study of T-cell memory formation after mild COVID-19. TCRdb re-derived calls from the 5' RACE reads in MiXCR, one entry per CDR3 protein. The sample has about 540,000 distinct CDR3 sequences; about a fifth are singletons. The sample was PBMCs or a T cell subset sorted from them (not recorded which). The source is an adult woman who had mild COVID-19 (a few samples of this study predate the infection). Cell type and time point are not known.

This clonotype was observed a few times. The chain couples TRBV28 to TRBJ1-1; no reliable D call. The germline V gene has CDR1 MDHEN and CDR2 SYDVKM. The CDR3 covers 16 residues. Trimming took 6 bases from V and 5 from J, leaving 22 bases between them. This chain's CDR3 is CASSLTRPFSGTEAFF. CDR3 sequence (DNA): TGTGCCAGCAGCCTAACCCGACCCTTTTCGGGGACTGAAGCTTTCTTT.

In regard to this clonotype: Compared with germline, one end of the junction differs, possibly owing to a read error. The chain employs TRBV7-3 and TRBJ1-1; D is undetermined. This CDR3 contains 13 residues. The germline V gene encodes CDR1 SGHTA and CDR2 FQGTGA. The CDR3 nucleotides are TGTGCTAGCAGTCCAAACAGGAACACTGAAGCTTTCTTT. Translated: CASSPNRNTEAFF. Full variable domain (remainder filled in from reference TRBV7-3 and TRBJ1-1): GAGVSQTPSNKVTEKGKYVELRCDPISGHTALYWYRQSLGQGPEFLIYFQGTGAADDSGLPNDRFFAVRPEGSVSTLKIQRTERGDSAVYLCASSPNRNTEAFFGQGTRLTVV.

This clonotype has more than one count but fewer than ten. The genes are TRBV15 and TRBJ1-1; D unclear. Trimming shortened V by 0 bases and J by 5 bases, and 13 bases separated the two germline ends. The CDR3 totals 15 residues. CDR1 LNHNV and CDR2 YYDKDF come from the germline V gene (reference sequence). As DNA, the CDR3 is TGTGCCACCAGCAGAGAAGTTTTTTCGGGGACTGAAGCTTTCTTT. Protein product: CATSREVFSGTEAFF.

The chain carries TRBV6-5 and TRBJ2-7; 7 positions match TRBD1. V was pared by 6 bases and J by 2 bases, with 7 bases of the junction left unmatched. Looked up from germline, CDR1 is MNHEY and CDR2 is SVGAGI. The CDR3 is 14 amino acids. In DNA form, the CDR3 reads TGTGCCAGCAGCCCTAACACAGGGGCCTACGAGCAGTACTTC. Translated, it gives CASSPNTGAYEQYF.

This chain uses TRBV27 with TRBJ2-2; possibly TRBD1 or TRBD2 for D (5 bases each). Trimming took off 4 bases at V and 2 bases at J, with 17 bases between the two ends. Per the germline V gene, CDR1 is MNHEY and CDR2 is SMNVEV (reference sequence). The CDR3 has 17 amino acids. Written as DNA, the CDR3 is TGTGCCAGCAGTTCTGTGGGGGAAACAGATAACACCGGGGAGCTGTTTTTT. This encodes CASSSVGETDNTGELFF.

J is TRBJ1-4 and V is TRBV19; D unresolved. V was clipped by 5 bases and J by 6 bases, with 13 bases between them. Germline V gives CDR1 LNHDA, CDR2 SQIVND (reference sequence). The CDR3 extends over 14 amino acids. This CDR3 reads CASSLTVYHEKLFF. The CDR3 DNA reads TGTGCCAGTAGTTTAACAGTCTACCATGAAAAACTGTTTTTT.

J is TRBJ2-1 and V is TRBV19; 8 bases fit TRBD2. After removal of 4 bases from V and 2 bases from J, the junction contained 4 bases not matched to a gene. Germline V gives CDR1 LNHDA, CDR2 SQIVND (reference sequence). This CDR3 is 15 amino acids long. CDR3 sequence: CASSNGGAAYNEQFF. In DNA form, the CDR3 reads TGTGCCAGTAGTAACGGGGGGGCCGCCTACAATGAGCAGTTCTTC.

Here the CDR3 reads CATSRQGGPSRYNEQFF. For the CDR3, the DNA is TGTGCCACCAGCAGACAAGGGGGGCCCAGCCGTTACAATGAGCAGTTCTTC. The chain links TRBV15 to TRBJ2-1; perhaps D is TRBD1 or TRBD2 (6 bases each). The length of the CDR3 is 17 residues. Deletions cut 2 bases from V and 4 bases from J, with 18 bases between. CDR1 and CDR2 from the germline V gene are LNHNV and YYDKDF (reference sequence).

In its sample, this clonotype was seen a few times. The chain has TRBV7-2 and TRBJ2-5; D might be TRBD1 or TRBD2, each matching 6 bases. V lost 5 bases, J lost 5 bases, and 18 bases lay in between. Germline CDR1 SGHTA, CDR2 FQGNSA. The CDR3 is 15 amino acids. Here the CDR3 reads CASSPRGWGVETQYF. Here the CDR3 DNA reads TGTGCCAGCAGCCCTAGGGGGTGGGGGGTGGAGACCCAGTACTTC.

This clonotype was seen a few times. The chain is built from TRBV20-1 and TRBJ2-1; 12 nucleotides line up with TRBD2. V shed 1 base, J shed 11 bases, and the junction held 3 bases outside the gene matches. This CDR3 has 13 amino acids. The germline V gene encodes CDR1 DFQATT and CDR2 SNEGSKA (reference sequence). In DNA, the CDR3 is TGCAGTGCTAGAGTCGGACTAGCGGGAAAGCAGTTCTTC. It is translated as CSARVGLAGKQFF.

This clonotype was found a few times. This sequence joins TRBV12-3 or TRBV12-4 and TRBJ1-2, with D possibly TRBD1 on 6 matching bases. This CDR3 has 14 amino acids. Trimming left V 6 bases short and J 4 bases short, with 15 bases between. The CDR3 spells CASRGQLGPYGYTF. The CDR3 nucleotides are TGTGCCAGCAGAGGACAGTTGGGACCCTATGGCTACACCTTC.

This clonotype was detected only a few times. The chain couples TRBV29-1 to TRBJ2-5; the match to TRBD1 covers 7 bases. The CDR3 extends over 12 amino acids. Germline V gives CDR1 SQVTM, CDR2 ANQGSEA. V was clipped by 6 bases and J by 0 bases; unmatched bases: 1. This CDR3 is CSVDRNQETQYF. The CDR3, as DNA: TGCAGCGTGGACAGGAACCAAGAGACCCAGTACTTC.

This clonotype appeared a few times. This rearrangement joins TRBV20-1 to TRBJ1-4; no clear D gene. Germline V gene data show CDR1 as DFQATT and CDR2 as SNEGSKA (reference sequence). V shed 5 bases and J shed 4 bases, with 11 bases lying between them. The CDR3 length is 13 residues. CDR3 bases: TGCAGTGCTCTCGGGGATGATAATGAAAAACTGTTTTTT. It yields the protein CSALGDDNEKLFF.

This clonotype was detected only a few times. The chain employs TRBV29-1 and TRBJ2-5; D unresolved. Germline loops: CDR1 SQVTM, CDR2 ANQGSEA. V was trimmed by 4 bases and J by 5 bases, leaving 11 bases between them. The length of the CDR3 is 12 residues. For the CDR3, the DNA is TGCAGCGTTGCCCGAAGGACGGAGACCCAGTACTTC. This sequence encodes CSVARRTETQYF.

The CDR3 reads CATSENRDRGITGELFF. DNA for the CDR3: TGTGCCACCAGTGAGAACCGGGACAGGGGTATCACCGGGGAGCTGTTTTTT. The chain combines TRBV24-1 with TRBJ2-2; 10 bases match TRBD1. CDR3 length equals 17 residues. V shed 4 bases, J shed 4 bases, and the junction held 8 bases outside the gene matches. CDR1 and CDR2 from the germline V gene are KGHDR and SFDVKD.

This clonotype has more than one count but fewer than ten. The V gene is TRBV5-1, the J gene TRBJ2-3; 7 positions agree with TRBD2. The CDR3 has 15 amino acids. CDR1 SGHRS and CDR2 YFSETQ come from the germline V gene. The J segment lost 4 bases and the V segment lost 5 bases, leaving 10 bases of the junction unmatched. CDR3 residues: CASRPWGGAPDTQYF. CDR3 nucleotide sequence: TGCGCCAGCAGGCCCTGGGGGGGTGCTCCAGATACGCAGTATTTT.